This T cell receptor beta chain is drawn from a study of OX40 agonist ivuxolimab in advanced cancers. In the study overall: Every 2 weeks, patients got intravenous ivuxolimab at one of six dose levels (0.01-10 mg/kg). Therapy given before enrollment (anti-PD-1, anti-PD-L1 or anti-CTLA-4) was allowed, and 35% to 45% had some.

Profiling relied on immunoSEQ multiplex PCR, and the TCRdb table lists in-frame clones only, not all of them. The sample has roughly 100,000 clones, around 90% seen once. The sample was CD4+ or CD8+ T cells sorted from blood, taken in a trial of the OX40 agonist ivuxolimab. The clonotype comes from an adult with an advanced solid tumor such as melanoma, head and neck, liver or kidney cancer.

CDR3 sequence reads: CASRPPTGLHTEAFF. The CDR3 coding sequence is TGTGCCAGCCGCCCCCCGACAGGGCTGCACACTGAAGCTTTCTTT. This rearrangement joins TRBV27 to TRBJ1-1, with 7 bases identical to TRBD1. The V gene's germline CDR1 is MNHEY and CDR2 SMNVEV (reference sequence). Trimming removed 8 bases from V and 3 bases from J; junction bases left unmatched: 12. The CDR3 runs 15 residues.